This TCR beta chain was recorded in a study of T cell changes during pregnancy in multiple sclerosis. V lost 5 bases and J lost 4; bases outside the gene matches: 9. The CDR3 consists of 17 residues. CDR1 is SGHAT, CDR2 FQNNGV, per germline. The repertoire was sequenced with immunoSEQ multiplex PCR; TCRdb's copy has only in-frame clones and lacks some. The sample contains fewer than 30,000 clones, roughly nine tenths of which appear only once. Material: CD8+ T cells from peripheral blood mononuclear cells, obtained in the second trimester of pregnancy. This receptor was identified in a female donor with multiple sclerosis, enrolled in a pregnancy study. The gene calls are TRBV11-2 and TRBJ2-3, with 13 bases fitting TRBD2. The CDR3 DNA follows: TGTGCCAGCAGCCCTTGGACTAGCGGGAGTAGGTCAGATACGCAGTATTTT. Translated, it gives CASSPWTSGSRSDTQYF.